Listed below are T cell receptor beta chains from one sample, sequenced in a study of CD8 T cells in ankylosing spondylitis. TCRdb processed the 5' RACE reads anew with MiXCR; each CDR3 protein has one entry. The sample carries 300,000 to 350,000 distinct CDR3 sequences, 20% to 25% recorded once. Specimen: blood, either unsorted or a sorted T cell fraction (not recorded which). The receptors were sampled from a female donor with ankylosing spondylitis or in good health (not recorded which). The CDR3 runs from the conserved cysteine through the conserved F or W. A D gene is named only where the DNA matches it firmly. Clone size is not always given. Where it is, it says once, few, many or a class for expanded clones.

TRBV20-1	TRBD1	-	13	TRBJ1-1	TGCAGTGCAAACGGACAGGGGGGCACTGAAGCTTTCTTT	CSANGQGGTEAFF
TRBV5-1	-	many	14	TRBJ2-3	TGCGCCAGCAGCTTGCCCGGCAGCACAGATACGCAGTATTTT	CASSLPGSTDTQYF
TRBV6-1	-	-	13	TRBJ2-5	TGTGCCAGCAGGACACCTGGGGGGGAGACCCAGTACTTC	CASRTPGGETQYF
TRBV2	-	-	12	TRBJ1-1	TGTGCCAGCAGATCGCAGGGTCCTGAAGCTTTCTTT	CASRSQGPEAFF
TRBV4-3	-	few	16	TRBJ2-2	TGCGCCAGCAGCCAAGAGAAAGGACCCTACACCGGGGAGCTGTTTTTT	CASSQEKGPYTGELFF
TRBV10-2	-	few	11	TRBJ1-4	TGCGCCAGCAGTTCCCGAGAAAAACTGTTTTTT	CASSSREKLFF
TRBV20-1	TRBD1	-	13	TRBJ1-2	TGCAGTGCTGACCCAGGGGGGGAGGGTGGCTACACCTTC	CSADPGGEGGYTF
TRBV20-1	TRBD1	few	14	TRBJ2-1	TGCAGTGCCGTGAAGGGGGCGGCGGACAATGAGCAGTTCTTC	CSAVKGAADNEQFF
TRBV7-2	-	many	13	TRBJ2-1	TGTGCCAGCAGCTTAGATACTAACAATGAGCAGTTCTTC	CASSLDTNNEQFF
TRBV19	-	-	13	TRBJ2-5	TGTGCCAGTAGTATCCAGCTTCAAGAGACCCAGTACTTC	CASSIQLQETQYF
TRBV5-1	-	-	14	TRBJ2-1	TGCGCCAGCAGTCGGGACTTCCCCCCCAATGAGCAGTTCTTC	CASSRDFPPNEQFF
TRBV5-4	TRBD2	-	14	TRBJ2-1	TGTGCCAGCAGCGTGACTAGCGGGAACAATGAGCAGTTCTTC	CASSVTSGNNEQFF
TRBV7-2	TRBD2	few	16	TRBJ2-5	TGTGCCAGCAGCTTAGTAGGCGGGAGTACTGGAGAGACCCAGTACTTC	CASSLVGGSTGETQYF
TRBV18	TRBD1	-	15	TRBJ2-1	TGTGCCAGCTCCTCCCGGGACAGGCCCTACAATGAGCAGTTCTTC	CASSSRDRPYNEQFF
TRBV10-3	TRBD1	-	15	TRBJ2-5	TGTGCCATCAGAGCCGGGACAGGGAAAGGAGAGACCCAGTACTTC	CAIRAGTGKGETQYF
TRBV18	TRBD1	few	17	TRBJ1-2	TGTGCCAGCTCATCCACCGGGACAGGGGTATCAAACTATGGCTACACCTTC	CASSSTGTGVSNYGYTF
TRBV6-2/TRBV6-3	-	many	13	TRBJ2-7	TGTGCCAGCAGACCCGGGACCACTCGGGAGCAGTACTTC	CASRPGTTREQYF
TRBV6-2/TRBV6-3	-	once	13	TRBJ2-7	TGTGCCAGCAGGTGGGACGGCTCCTACGAGCAGTACTTC	CASRWDGSYEQYF
TRBV30	-	-	17	TRBJ1-1	TGTGCCTGGAGTGTGGGGTCCGGAATCTCTATGAACACTGAAGCTTTCTTT	CAWSVGSGISMNTEAFF
TRBV11-2	TRBD1	few	15	TRBJ1-1	TGTGCCAGCAGCCGGACAGGGTTGCGAAGTGCTGAAGCTTTCTTT	CASSRTGLRSAEAFF
TRBV10-3	-	few	13	TRBJ2-1	TGTGCCATCGGGAGCGGGCCCAAGGATGAGCAGTTCTTC	CAIGSGPKDEQFF
TRBV9	-	few	15	TRBJ1-1	TGTGCCAGCAGCCTTCTTGGACAGACGAACACTGAAGCTTTCTTT	CASSLLGQTNTEAFF
TRBV20-1	TRBD1	many	16	TRBJ2-1	TGCAGTGCTAGAGCCCCGACAGGGGGGTTTTACAATGAGCAGTTCTTC	CSARAPTGGFYNEQFF
TRBV6-1	-	-	15	TRBJ2-7	TGTGCCAGCAGCCCTGCGTTGCAGGTCCCCTACGAGCAGTACTTC	CASSPALQVPYEQYF
TRBV7-6	-	few	13	TRBJ2-3	TGTGCCAGCAGCTTAGCGGGGCCGGATACGCAGTATTTT	CASSLAGPDTQYF
TRBV20-1	TRBD1	few	13	TRBJ2-7	TGCAGTGCTAGACGAACGACAGGGTCGGTGCAGTACTTC	CSARRTTGSVQYF
TRBV11-2	-	-	14	TRBJ1-3	TGTGCCAGCACTCCGACGGGGTCTGGAAACACCATATATTTT	CASTPTGSGNTIYF
TRBV15	-	-	16	TRBJ2-1	TGTGCCACCAGCAGAGACGGGAGTTACTCCTACAATGAGCAGTTCTTC	CATSRDGSYSYNEQFF
TRBV20-1	-	few	14	TRBJ2-7	TGCAGTGCCAGAGTGGTCGGGGGAGCCGACGAGCAGTACTTC	CSARVVGGADEQYF
TRBV9	TRBD2	-	16	TRBJ2-7	TGTGCCAGCAGCGTAGAGAGCGGGAGGGACCACTACGAGCAGTACTTC	CASSVESGRDHYEQYF
TRBV7-6	TRBD1	few	13	TRBJ1-5	TGTGCCAGCAGCTTGGGACAGGAACAGCCCCAGCATTTT	CASSLGQEQPQHF
TRBV20-1	TRBD2	few	13	TRBJ2-1	TGCAGTGCATACAATAGCGGGAACAATGAGCAGTTCTTC	CSAYNSGNNEQFF